The 22 T cell receptor beta chains presented below share a single source sample, sequenced in a study of blood T cells in healthy people across ages. The use of a sample-barcoded 5' primer and a J-beta primer mix characterized a second PCR of about 7 to 12 cycles. MiXCR was run by TCRdb on the 5' RACE reads, yielding one entry per CDR3 protein. Here the sample spans about 600,000 distinct CDR3 sequences, roughly 48% being singletons. Sample: blood. These receptors were obtained from a man older than 75 in good health.

This chain uses TRBV5-1 with TRBJ1-4; D unresolved. The V gene lost 4 bases and the J gene lost 0 bases, with 10 bases spanning the gap. This CDR3 has 15 amino acids. Germline CDR1 and CDR2: SGHRS and YFSETQ. CDR3 in amino acids: CASSVAAATNEKLFF. The DNA for the CDR3 is TGCGCCAGCAGCGTAGCGGCAGCAACTAATGAAAAACTGTTTTTT.

The V gene is TRBV3-1, the J gene TRBJ2-4; TRBD2 might be the D (6 bases). The CDR3 sequence is 15 residues long. CDR1 and CDR2 from the germline V gene are LGHDT and YNNKEL (reference sequence). V lost 0 bases, J lost 2 bases, and 8 bases lay in between. CDR3 sequence reads: CASSQEAGPKNIQYF. In DNA form, the CDR3 reads TGTGCCAGCAGCCAAGAGGCGGGGCCCAAAAACATTCAGTACTTC.

This clonotype was counted at least ten times. The chain has TRBV6-6 and TRBJ2-3; 14 bases map to TRBD2. Germline CDR1 MNHNY, CDR2 SVGAGI (reference sequence). With 8 bases clipped from V and 4 bases from J, the junction kept 8 bases outside the gene matches. The CDR3 spans 16 residues. The chain's CDR3 is CASGERLAGGSDTQYF. CDR3 nucleotide sequence: TGTGCCAGCGGGGAAAGACTAGCGGGAGGGTCAGATACGCAGTATTTT.

The chain recombines TRBV12-3 or TRBV12-4 with TRBJ1-4; tentatively, D is TRBD1 (5 bases). This CDR3 is 15 amino acids long. Trimming stripped 2 bases from V and 7 bases from J, with 14 bases between. Written as DNA, the CDR3 is TGTGCCAGCAGTTTAATTGGGGGGGGTGGTGAAAAACTGTTTTTT. Protein: CASSLIGGGGEKLFF.

This clonotype showed up just a few times. This chain connects TRBV20-1 to TRBJ1-1, with D perhaps TRBD1 (6 bases). Germline V gives CDR1 DFQATT, CDR2 SNEGSKA (reference sequence). The germline V and J ends were trimmed by 0 bases and 0 bases, with 11 bases remaining between them. The CDR3 contains 15 residues. The CDR3 spells CSARDDGGLNTEAFF. CDR3 sequence (DNA): TGCAGTGCTAGAGATGACGGGGGCCTGAACACTGAAGCTTTCTTT.

This clonotype has a handful of counts. The V call is TRBV19, the J call TRBJ2-5, with 8 positions matching TRBD1. The J call may be in error: the DNA end matches TRBJ2-4 better. The CDR3 loop spans 16 amino acids. The germline V gene encodes CDR1 LNHDA and CDR2 SQIVND (reference sequence). The DNA for the CDR3 is TGTGCCAGTAGTATAGATCACCAGGACAGGGTCAACATTCAGTACTTC. Its protein product is CASSIDHQDRVNIQYF.

The gene calls are TRBV6-5 and TRBJ1-2; D uncertain. In germline, CDR1 is MNHEY, CDR2 SVGAGI. CDR3 length equals 13 residues. Trimming took 5 bases from V and 8 from J, leaving 15 bases between them. CDR3 DNA sequence: TGTGCCAGCAGTCCCACCCGGGAACTAGGCTACACCTTC. Amino acid sequence: CASSPTRELGYTF.

This chain uses TRBV28 with TRBJ2-1, with D unresolved. From germline, CDR1 is MDHEN and CDR2 SYDVKM. Trimming stripped 3 bases from V and 4 bases from J, with 13 bases between. The CDR3 has 15 amino acids. CDR3 DNA sequence: TGTGCCAGCAGTTTTGAGTCACGTATTTACAATGAGCAGTTCTTC. This sequence encodes CASSFESRIYNEQFF.

This clonotype was observed at least ten times. J is TRBJ1-1 and V is TRBV5-1; D gene unclear. The CDR3 spans 16 residues. Trimming shortened V by 4 bases and J by 4 bases, and 20 bases separated the two germline ends. Per the germline V gene, CDR1 is SGHRS and CDR2 is YFSETQ. CDR3 sequence: CASSPFLDRRGTEAFF. DNA for the CDR3: TGCGCCAGCAGCCCCTTCCTAGACCGCAGAGGCACTGAAGCTTTCTTT.

This rearrangement joins TRBV12-3 or TRBV12-4 to TRBJ2-6; D remains ambiguous. CDR3 length: 15 amino acids. V lost 5 bases and J 2 bases, leaving 10 bases between the germline ends. The CDR3 bases are TGTGCCAGCAGTCCCTTTTACGCTGGGGCCAACGTCCTGACTTTC. It is translated as CASSPFYAGANVLTF.

This clonotype was seen at least ten times. The chain has TRBV6-6 and TRBJ2-3; TRBD1 matches at 8 bases. The CDR3 consists of 16 residues. CDR1 and CDR2 (germline): MNHNY, SVGAGI (reference sequence). After removal of 7 bases from V and 3 bases from J, the junction contained 12 bases not matched to a gene. CDR3: CASTLQTGVGTDTQYF. The CDR3 DNA is TGTGCCAGCACACTTCAGACAGGGGTGGGGACAGATACGCAGTATTTT.

With regard to this clonotype: A single base separates this from a much larger clone, so it may be a read error. The chain uses TRBV7-2 and TRBJ2-1; D call uncertain. The CDR3 is made up of 15 amino acids. Per germline, CDR1 SGHTA and CDR2 FQGNSA. Trimming removed 1 base from V and 2 bases from J, with 9 bases in between. CDR3 nucleotides: TGTGCCAGCAGCTTAGAGAGTTGGGCCTACAATGAGCAGTTCTTC. It encodes CASSLESWAYNEQFF. The entire variable domain, with the rest obtained from reference TRBV7-2 and TRBJ2-1, is as follows: GAGVSQSPSNKVTEKGKDVELRCDPISGHTALYWYRQSLGQGLEFLIYFQGNSAPDKSGLPSDRFSAERTGGSVSTLTIQRTQQEDSAVYLCASSLESWAYNEQFFGPGTRLTVL.

This sequence joins TRBV15 and TRBJ2-1; D possibly uses TRBD1 or TRBD2 (5 bases each). This CDR3 is 14 amino acids long. V lost 4 bases, J lost 9 bases, and 16 bases lay in between. Germline-derived CDR1 and CDR2 are LNHNV and YYDKDF (reference sequence). CDR3 sequence: CATSTLVGDGEQFF. CDR3 bases: TGTGCCACCAGCACCCTAGTGGGGGACGGTGAGCAGTTCTTC.

V is TRBV20-1 and J is TRBJ2-3; TRBD2 matches 8 bases. Losses at the gene ends were 5 bases for V and 2 bases for J; bases not matched to a gene: 6. The CDR3 has 14 residues. Germline lookup yields CDR1 DFQATT and CDR2 SNEGSKA (reference sequence). CDR3: CSAAGGGVTDTQYF. CDR3 bases: TGCAGTGCTGCGGGGGGAGGGGTCACAGATACGCAGTATTTT.

The chain is built from TRBV12-5 and TRBJ2-1; D unclear. V gave up 4 bases and J gave up 8 bases, with 12 bases separating them. Looked up from germline, CDR1 is LGHNT and CDR2 is FRNRAP. The CDR3 is made up of 13 amino acids. The CDR3 nucleotides are TGTGCTAGTGGTTCTGGGGAAATCGATGAGCAGTTCTTC. This encodes CASGSGEIDEQFF.

The chain recombines TRBV20-1 with TRBJ2-3; no firm D call. The germline V gene has CDR1 DFQATT and CDR2 SNEGSKA (reference sequence). The CDR3 contains 11 residues. Trimming shortened V by 7 bases and J by 2 bases, and 7 bases separated the two germline ends. The CDR3 region is CSGHSTDTQYF. The CDR3 coding sequence is TGCAGTGGTCACTCCACAGATACGCAGTATTTT.

This clonotype was detected only once. This chain joins TRBV7-2 and TRBJ2-7, with D perhaps TRBD1 or TRBD2 (5 bases each). Germline V gives CDR1 SGHTA, CDR2 FQGNSA. This CDR3 has 14 amino acids. The germline V and J ends were trimmed by 5 bases and 7 bases, with 18 bases remaining between them. CDR3 coding DNA: TGTGCCAGCAGCCTCTCCGGGGCCTACAATGAGCAGTACTTC. As protein: CASSLSGAYNEQYF.

This clonotype was recorded only once. A much bigger clone sits one base away, suggesting this may be a read error. The V gene is TRBV6-6, the J gene TRBJ1-1, with D uncertain. The CDR3 runs 9 residues. The V and J ends lost 5 bases and 8 bases respectively, with 3 bases between them. CDR1 is MNHNY and CDR2 is SVGAGI in the germline V gene (reference sequence). The CDR3 loop reads CASSREAFF. The DNA for the CDR3 is TGTGCCAGCAGTCGAGAAGCTTTCTTT.

This chain joins TRBV12-3 or TRBV12-4 and TRBJ2-5; D gene unclear. V dropped 3 bases and J dropped 3 bases, with 8 bases sitting between them. The CDR3 covers 13 residues. CDR3: CASSFGQKETQYF. Written as DNA, the CDR3 is TGTGCCAGCAGTTTTGGGCAGAAAGAGACCCAGTACTTC.

This clonotype showed up just once. The chain combines TRBV20-1 with TRBJ2-4; D uncertain. This CDR3 is 13 amino acids long. Trimming removed 4 bases from V and 6 bases from J, with 13 bases in between. In germline, CDR1 is DFQATT, CDR2 SNEGSKA (reference sequence). The CDR3 sequence: CSAMDRTGNIQYF. CDR3 DNA sequence: TGCAGTGCTATGGACCGGACGGGAAACATTCAGTACTTC.

The CDR3 sequence is CSVALAGVSFF. In DNA, the CDR3 is TGCAGCGTTGCCCTAGCGGGGGTCTCGTTCTTC. The rearrangement uses TRBV29-1 and TRBJ2-1; 10 nucleotides match TRBD2. There are 11 residues in the CDR3. The germline V gene has CDR1 SQVTM and CDR2 ANQGSEA. With V trimmed by 4 bases and J by 15 bases, 6 bases remained unmatched.

In its sample, this clonotype was seen a few times. The CDR3 sequence: CSAMPRTSGPYEQYF. DNA for the CDR3: TGCAGTGCAATGCCCCGGACTAGCGGCCCCTACGAGCAGTACTTC. The rearrangement links TRBV20-1 to TRBJ2-7; 10 bases agree with TRBD2. The germline CDR1 and CDR2 sequences are DFQATT and SNEGSKA (reference sequence). With 6 bases clipped from V and 2 bases from J, the junction kept 10 bases outside the gene matches. This CDR3 region has 15 residues.